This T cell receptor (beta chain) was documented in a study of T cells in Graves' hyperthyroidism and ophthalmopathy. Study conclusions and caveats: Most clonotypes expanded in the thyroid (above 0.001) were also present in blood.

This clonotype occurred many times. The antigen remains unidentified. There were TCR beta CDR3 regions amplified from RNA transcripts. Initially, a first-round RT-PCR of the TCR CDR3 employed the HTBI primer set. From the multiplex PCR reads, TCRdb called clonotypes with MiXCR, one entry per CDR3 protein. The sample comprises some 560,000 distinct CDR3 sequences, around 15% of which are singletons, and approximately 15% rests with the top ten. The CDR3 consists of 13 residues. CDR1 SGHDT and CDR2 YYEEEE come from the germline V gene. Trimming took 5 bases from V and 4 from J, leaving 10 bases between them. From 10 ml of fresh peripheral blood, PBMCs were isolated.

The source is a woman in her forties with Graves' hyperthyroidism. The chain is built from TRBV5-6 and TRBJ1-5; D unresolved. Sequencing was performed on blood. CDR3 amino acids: CASSLGPNQPQHF. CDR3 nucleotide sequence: TGTGCCAGCAGTTTAGGTCCAAATCAGCCCCAGCATTTT.